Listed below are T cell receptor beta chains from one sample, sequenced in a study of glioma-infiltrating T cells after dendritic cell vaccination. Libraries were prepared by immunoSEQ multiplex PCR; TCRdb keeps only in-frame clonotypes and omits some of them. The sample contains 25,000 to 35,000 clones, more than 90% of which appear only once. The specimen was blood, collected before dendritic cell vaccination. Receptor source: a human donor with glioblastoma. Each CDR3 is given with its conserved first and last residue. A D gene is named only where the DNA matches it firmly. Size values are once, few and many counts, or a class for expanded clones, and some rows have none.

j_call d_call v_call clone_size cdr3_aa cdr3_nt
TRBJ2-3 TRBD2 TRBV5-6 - CASSLPASGGATDTQYF TGTGCCAGCAGCTTGCCAGCTAGCGGGGGGGCAACAGATACGCAGTATTTT
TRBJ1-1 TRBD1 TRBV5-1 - CASSTGQGSVAEAFF TGCGCCAGCAGCACTGGACAGGGTTCGGTCGCTGAAGCTTTCTTT
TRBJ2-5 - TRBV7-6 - CASSFQDSQETQYF TGTGCCAGCAGCTTCCAGGACTCCCAAGAGACCCAGTACTTC
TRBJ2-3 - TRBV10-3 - CAIRQGHAQVDTQYF TGTGCCATCAGACAGGGACACGCACAGGTAGATACGCAGTATTTT
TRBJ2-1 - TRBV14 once CASSQGAGSYNEQFF TGTGCCAGCAGCCAAGGGGCAGGCTCCTACAATGAGCAGTTCTTC
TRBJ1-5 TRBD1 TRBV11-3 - CASSTTGVSQPQHF TGTGCCAGCAGCACAACAGGGGTTTCCCAGCCCCAGCATTTT
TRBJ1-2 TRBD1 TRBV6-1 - CASSEAGTDAYGYTF TGTGCCAGCAGTGAAGCCGGGACAGACGCTTATGGCTACACCTTC
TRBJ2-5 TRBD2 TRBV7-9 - CASSLRGLAGQETQYF TGTGCCAGCAGCTTAAGGGGACTAGCGGGGCAAGAGACCCAGTACTTC
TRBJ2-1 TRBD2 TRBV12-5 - CASAHPPGGGGYNEQFF TGTGCTAGTGCCCACCCCCCCGGCGGGGGGGGGTACAATGAGCAGTTCTTC
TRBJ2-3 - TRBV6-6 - CASSYSGLSTDTQYF TGTGCCAGCAGTTACTCGGGACTTAGCACAGATACGCAGTATTTT
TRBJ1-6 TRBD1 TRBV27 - CASSSAGTGVSPLHF TGTGCCAGCAGTTCTGCCGGGACAGGGGTCTCCCCCCTCCACTTT
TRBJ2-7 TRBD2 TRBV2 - CASSELAGGYEQYF TGTGCCAGCAGTGAGCTAGCGGGGGGCTACGAGCAGTACTTC
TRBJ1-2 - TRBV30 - CAWSPRGGSDGYTF TGTGCCTGGAGTCCCCGTGGGGGCTCCGATGGCTACACCTTC
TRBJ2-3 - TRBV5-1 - CASSYDSYTDTQYF TGCGCCAGCAGCTACGACAGTTACACAGATACGCAGTATTTT
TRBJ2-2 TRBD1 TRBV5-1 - CASSLDRGSAGELFF TGCGCCAGCAGCTTGGACAGGGGGAGTGCCGGGGAGCTGTTTTTT
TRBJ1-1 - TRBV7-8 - CASSLVGVNTEAFF TGTGCCAGCAGCTTAGTAGGGGTTAACACTGAAGCTTTCTTT
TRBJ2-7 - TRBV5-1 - CASSLASSATYEQYF TGCGCCAGCAGCTTGGCCAGTAGCGCCACCTACGAGCAGTACTTC
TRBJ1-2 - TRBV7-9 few CASSSGTPGGYTF TGTGCCAGCAGCTCCGGTACCCCGGGTGGCTACACCTTC
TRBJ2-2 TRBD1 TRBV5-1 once CASSLGGTGTRELFF TGCGCCAGCAGCTTGGGTGGGACAGGGACCCGGGAGCTGTTTTTT
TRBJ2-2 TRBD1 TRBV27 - CASSLGTGSIGELFF TGTGCCAGCAGTCTCGGGACAGGGTCTATCGGGGAGCTGTTTTTT
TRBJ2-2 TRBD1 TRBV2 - CASSRDRSSGELFF TGTGCCAGCAGTCGGGACAGGTCGTCCGGGGAGCTGTTTTTT